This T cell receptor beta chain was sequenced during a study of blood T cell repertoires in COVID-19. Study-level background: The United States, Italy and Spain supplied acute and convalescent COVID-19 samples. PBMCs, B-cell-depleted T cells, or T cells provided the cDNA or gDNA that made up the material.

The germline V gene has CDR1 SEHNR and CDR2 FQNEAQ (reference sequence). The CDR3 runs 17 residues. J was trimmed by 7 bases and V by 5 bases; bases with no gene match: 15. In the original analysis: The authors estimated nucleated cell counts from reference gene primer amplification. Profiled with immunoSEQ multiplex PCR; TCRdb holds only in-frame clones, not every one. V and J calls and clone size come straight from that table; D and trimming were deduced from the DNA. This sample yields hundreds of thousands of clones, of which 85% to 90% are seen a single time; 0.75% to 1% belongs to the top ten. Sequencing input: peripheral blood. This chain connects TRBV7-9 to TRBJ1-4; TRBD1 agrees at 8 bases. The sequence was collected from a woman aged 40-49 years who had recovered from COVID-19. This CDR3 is CASSPRESTGVGEKLFF. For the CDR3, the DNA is TGTGCCAGCAGCCCAAGGGAGTCGACAGGGGTTGGTGAAAAACTGTTTTTT.